These T cell receptor beta chains were read from a single sample in a study of T-cell memory formation after mild COVID-19. TCRdb used MiXCR to reprocess the 5' RACE reads, holding one entry per CDR3 protein. The data hold about 290,000 distinct CDR3 sequences, with roughly 15% observed a single time. The sequenced sample was PBMCs or a T cell subset sorted from them (not recorded which). The receptors were gathered from a man between 18 and 29 years old who had mild COVID-19 (a few samples of this study predate the infection). Cell type and time point are not known. The CDR3 runs from the conserved cysteine through the conserved F or W. A D gene is named only where the DNA matches it firmly. Clone sizes are given selectively: once, few, many, or a class where the clone is expanded.

V gene,clone size,J gene,D gene,CDR3 protein,CDR3 DNA
TRBV20-1,few,TRBJ1-6,NA,CSARRLNGGNSPLHF,TGCAGTGCTAGAAGGTTGAACGGGGGTAATTCACCCCTCCACTTT
TRBV5-1,many,TRBJ1-6,NA,CASSLDGGNSPLHF,TGCGCCAGCAGCTTGGACGGAGGGAATTCACCCCTCCACTTT
TRBV29-1,many,TRBJ1-1,NA,CSVARMNTEAFF,TGCAGCGTTGCCAGGATGAACACTGAAGCTTTCTTT
TRBV12-3/TRBV12-4,few,TRBJ2-2,NA,CASSFLATGELFF,TGTGCCAGCAGTTTTCTGGCGACCGGGGAGCTGTTTTTT
TRBV4-3,few,TRBJ2-7,NA,CASSQDIPYEQYF,TGCGCCAGCAGCCAAGATATCCCCTACGAGCAGTACTTC
TRBV5-1,NA,TRBJ1-3,NA,CASSLEGTGNTIYF,TGCGCCAGCAGCTTAGAGGGGACGGGGAACACCATATATTTT
TRBV7-9,NA,TRBJ1-1,NA,CASSSVGGQAFF,TGTGCCAGCAGCTCCGTGGGGGGGCAGGCTTTCTTT
TRBV7-9,NA,TRBJ2-3,NA,CASGQETDTQYF,TGTGCCAGCGGGCAGGAAACAGATACGCAGTATTTT
TRBV4-1,NA,TRBJ2-7,NA,CASSQAYEQYF,TGCGCCAGCAGCCAGGCCTACGAGCAGTACTTC
TRBV29-1,NA,TRBJ2-2,TRBD1,CSMDRANTGELFF,TGCAGCATGGACAGGGCGAACACCGGGGAGCTGTTTTTT
TRBV4-3,few,TRBJ2-3,TRBD2,CASSQVLAGGYTDTQYF,TGCGCCAGCAGCCAAGTTCTAGCGGGGGGATACACAGATACGCAGTATTTT
TRBV7-9,NA,TRBJ1-5,NA,CASSLGWNQPQHF,TGTGCCAGCAGCTTAGGGTGGAATCAGCCCCAGCATTTT
TRBV7-8,NA,TRBJ2-1,TRBD1,CASSHRDRGYNEQFF,TGTGCCAGCAGCCACCGGGACAGGGGATACAATGAGCAGTTCTTC
TRBV11-2,NA,TRBJ1-2,NA,CASSKDGIYGYTF,TGTGCCAGCAGCAAGGACGGCATCTATGGCTACACCTTC
TRBV5-1,NA,TRBJ2-3,TRBD2,CASSSAGTSGGGDTQYF,TGCGCCAGCAGCTCGGCGGGGACTAGCGGGGGTGGAGATACGCAGTATTTT
TRBV4-1,few,TRBJ2-3,NA,CASSQDQSSTQYF,TGCGCCAGCAGCCAAGATCAATCCAGTACGCAGTATTTT
TRBV5-1,many,TRBJ2-1,NA,CASSLATVQFF,TGCGCCAGCAGCTTGGCGACTGTTCAGTTCTTC
TRBV4-3,few,TRBJ1-1,NA,CASSQSLEGPSEAFF,TGCGCCAGCAGCCAGAGCCTCGAGGGGCCGTCCGAAGCTTTCTTT
TRBV29-1,few,TRBJ2-1,NA,CSVRQEYYNEQFF,TGCAGCGTGCGACAGGAGTACTACAATGAGCAGTTCTTC
TRBV11-3,NA,TRBJ1-6,TRBD1,CASSFGTVGSPLHF,TGTGCCAGCAGCTTTGGGACAGTCGGGTCACCCCTCCACTTT
TRBV4-2,few,TRBJ1-1,NA,CASSQEGMDTEAFF,TGTGCCAGCAGCCAAGAAGGGATGGACACTGAAGCTTTCTTT
TRBV7-6,NA,TRBJ2-3,TRBD2,CASSNPPGGLAGAHQQYF,TGTGCCAGCAGCAACCCCCCGGGGGGTCTAGCGGGCGCACACCAGCAGTATTTT
TRBV5-4,NA,TRBJ2-7,NA,CASSLGRGTAGYDEQYF,TGTGCCAGCAGCTTGGGGAGGGGGACGGCGGGATATGACGAGCAGTACTTC
TRBV19,NA,TRBJ2-7,NA,CASSTWLPGSSYEQYF,TGTGCCAGTAGCACTTGGCTGCCAGGGAGCTCCTACGAGCAGTACTTC
TRBV6-6,few,TRBJ1-4,NA,CASSYSEFVREKLFF,TGTGCCAGCAGTTACAGCGAGTTCGTTCGTGAAAAACTGTTTTTT
TRBV7-9,NA,TRBJ1-1,TRBD1,CASSSPRGHTEAFF,TGTGCCAGCTCATCCCCCAGGGGGCACACTGAAGCTTTCTTT
TRBV7-9,NA,TRBJ1-6,NA,CASSPPGVNGNSPLHF,TGTGCCAGCAGCCCTCCGGGCGTGAACGGGAATTCACCCCTCCACTTT
TRBV4-1,NA,TRBJ1-2,TRBD1,CASSQQTGLGYTF,TGCGCCAGCAGCCAACAGACAGGGTTGGGCTACACCTTC
TRBV14,NA,TRBJ2-1,TRBD2,CASSQGWTSGAEQFF,TGTGCCAGCAGCCAAGGATGGACTAGCGGGGCTGAGCAGTTCTTC
TRBV6-2/TRBV6-3,few,TRBJ1-5,NA,CASSYPPREGGNQPQHF,TGTGCCAGCAGTTACCCGCCTCGGGAGGGAGGGAATCAGCCCCAGCATTTT
TRBV4-1,NA,TRBJ2-3,TRBD2,CASSQRLAGMTDTQYF,TGCGCCAGCAGCCAGCGACTAGCGGGGATGACAGATACGCAGTATTTT
TRBV9,many,TRBJ2-3,TRBD1,CASSADRATDTQYF,TGTGCCAGCAGCGCCGACAGGGCCACAGATACGCAGTATTTT